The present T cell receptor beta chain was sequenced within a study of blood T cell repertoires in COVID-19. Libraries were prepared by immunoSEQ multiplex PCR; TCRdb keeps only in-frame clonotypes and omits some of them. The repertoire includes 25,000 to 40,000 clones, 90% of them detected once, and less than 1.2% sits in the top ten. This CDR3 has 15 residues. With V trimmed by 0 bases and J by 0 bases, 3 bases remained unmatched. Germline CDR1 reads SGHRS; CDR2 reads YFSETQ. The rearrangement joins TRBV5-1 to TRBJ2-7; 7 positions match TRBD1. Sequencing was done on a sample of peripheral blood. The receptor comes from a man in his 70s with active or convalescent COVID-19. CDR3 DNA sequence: TGCGCCAGCAGCTTGGCAGCAGGGGGCTCCTACGAGCAGTACTTC. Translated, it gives CASSLAAGGSYEQYF. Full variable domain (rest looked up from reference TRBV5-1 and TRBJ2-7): KAGVTQTPRYLIKTRGQQVTLSCSPISGHRSVSWYQQTPGQGLQFLFEYFSETQRNKGNFPGRFSGRQFSNSRSEMNVSTLELGDSALYLCASSLAAGGSYEQYFGPGTRLTVT.